The following is a T cell receptor (beta chain) sequence with its context. Only one count was recorded for this clone. The clone's antigen remains unknown. Base qualities are not at hand, and no much larger clone is one base apart. In Seattle, one collaborating source enrolled patients while the infection was active and tracked those patients longitudinally over the course of disease. Each collaborating institution followed its own protocols to collect whole blood in K2EDTA tubes. For TCRbeta analysis, collaborators shipped samples as frozen whole blood, isolated PBMCs, or DNA extracted from either of those sample types. TCRbeta CDR3 regions were amplified from genomic DNA using the immunoSEQ Assay, a bias-controlled multiplex PCR. In the paper's pipeline: Within the assay, amplification of reference gene primers was used to estimate how many nucleated cells each sample contained. To quantify the absolute abundance of each unique TCRbeta CDR3 rearrangement, sequence reads were collapsed and filtered. For each sample, productive Simpson clonality was calculated as the square root of Simpson's diversity index over productive rearrangements. TCRdb limited this immuneACCESS table to in-frame rearrangements with V and J called. A share of clones is missing; checked studies link under half to unresolved V genes, and the rest is unexplained. Clone size and the V and J calls come from that table; the DNA yielded D and trimming. For this sample the table gives tens of thousands of clones, of which approximately 85% were detected only once. Of the sample, 7.9% is held by the ten largest clones.

The data belong to a study of blood T cell repertoires in COVID-19 (dated by TCRdb to the early 2020s). A note on the overall study: Samples covering the acute and convalescent phases of COVID-19 were provided by collaborators in the United States, Italy and Spain. The dataset comprised deeply sampled blood TCRbeta repertoires from subjects exposed to, actively infected with, or recovered from COVID-19. The prospective study material was composed of cDNA or gDNA derived from T cells, B-cell-depleted T cells, or PBMCs. The sample metadata nearly always contained a de-identified subject ID, COVID-19 status, age in years and sex. HLA class I and class II types, where available, came from metadata supplied by the sample provider rather than from assay-based typing. Samples came from the ongoing ImmuneRACE study (first 160 participants) plus 1,254 subjects from 6 global collaborators. The repertoires were made available in a free public database intended to serve as a resource for research on the immune response to SARS-CoV-2.

From the germline V gene, CDR1 is SNHLY and CDR2 is FYNNEI. Germline trimming: 3 bases from V, 2 bases from J; junction bases outside gene matches: 3. From the cysteine through the phenylalanine, the CDR3 covers 15 amino acids. Here the CDR3 DNA is all that survives: 45 bases in frame from base 1. General findings and caveats noted by the study authors: How much clinical and demographic metadata was included differed by source and by participant, and the metadata was provided uncurated.

Recombination connected TRBV2 to TRBJ2-2; TRBD1 agrees with 7 junctional bases. The sequence was obtained from a man aged 60 to 75 with COVID-19, enrolled during active disease. Sequenced sample: peripheral blood. The CDR3 here reads CASSDRGFNTGELFF. The nucleotide sequence is TGTGCCAGCAGTGACAGGGGGTTTAACACCGGGGAGCTGTTTTTT. Here the CDR3 is joined to the reference TRBV2 and TRBJ2-2 genes, and the full variable domain is: EPEVTQTPSHQVTQMGQEVILRCVPISNHLYFYWYRQILGQKVEFLVSFYNNEISEKSEIFDDQFSVERPDGSNFTLKIRSTKLEDSAMYFCASSDRGFNTGELFFGEGSRLTVL.